This T cell receptor (beta chain) was identified during a study of cytomegalovirus exposure and HLA in healthy donors. V gave up 0 bases and J gave up 7 bases, with 18 bases separating them. The CDR3 sequence is 16 residues long. Germline CDR1 reads MGHRA; CDR2 reads YSYEKL. The study ran its PCR with 60 Vbeta and 13 Jbeta primers. Using immunoSEQ multiplex PCR, the repertoire was profiled, and TCRdb retains in-frame clones only, with some absent. The sample gives around 100,000 clones, about 79% of which show up once; about 2.6% is in the top ten. The clonotype comes from a middle-aged man in good health and CMV-seropositive. Sequencing was done on a sample of PBMCs. The chain uses TRBV4-1 and TRBJ1-2; possibly TRBD1 for D (5 bases). In nucleotides, the CDR3 is TGCGCCAGCAGCCAAGATCCCCTTGGAGGGGTAGGTGGCTACACCTTC. It translates to CASSQDPLGGVGGYTF.